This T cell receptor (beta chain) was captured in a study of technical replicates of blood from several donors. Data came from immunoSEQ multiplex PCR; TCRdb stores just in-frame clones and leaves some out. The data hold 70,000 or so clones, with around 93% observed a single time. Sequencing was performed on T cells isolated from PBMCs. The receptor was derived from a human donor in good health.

The CDR3 nucleotides read TGTGCCGCGGGGGGTTTACAAGAGACCCAGTACTTC. Its translation: CAAGGLQETQYF. The chain recombines TRBV4-2 with TRBJ2-5, with 8 positions matching TRBD2. Germline loops: CDR1 LGHNA, CDR2 YNFKEQ. V was pared by 11 bases and J by 2 bases, with 4 bases of the junction left unmatched. The CDR3 is 12 amino acids.